This T cell receptor beta chain originates from a study of Ad26.COV2.S vaccination and SARS-CoV-2 variants. For the study at large: The study gave Ad26.COV2.S intramuscularly, once or twice 56 days apart. Broader study findings: Substantial post-vaccination breadth of spike-specific CD8+ and CD4+ T cell responses was reported.

TCRdb keeps only in-frame clones here, not all; method: immunoSEQ multiplex PCR. The table lists 350,000 to 500,000 clones, around 91% of them singletons. Indicated treatment: some 20 received Ad26.COV2.S at low or high dose, single or two shots; roughly five received placebo; per-sample allocation not given. Sampling occurred on day 63 after the first vaccine or placebo injection. Vaccine was an Ad26 vector expressing Wuhan-strain SARS-CoV-2 spike. Notes on this clone: Antigen unknown.

Germline values: CDR1 MNHEY, CDR2 SVGAGI. The CDR3 loop spans 10 amino acids. Specimen: peripheral blood, collected in a trial of Ad26.COV2.S vaccine versus placebo. The chain uses TRBV6-5 and TRBJ2-7, with D perhaps being TRBD1 or TRBD2 (5 bases each). The receptor was isolated from a person aged 18-60 years who received the Ad26.COV2.S COVID-19 vaccine or a placebo. The CDR3 loop reads CESWGYEQYF. CDR3 sequence (DNA): TGTGAGAGTTGGGGGTACGAGCAGTACTTC.